The 30 T cell receptor beta chains given below trace back to one sample, sequenced in a study of blood T cell repertoires in COVID-19. Repertoires were generated with immunoSEQ multiplex PCR, while TCRdb's copy carries only in-frame clones and drops some. The top ten hold about 10% of the sample, which has about 280,000 clones, approximately 86% seen once. The specimen was peripheral blood. These receptor sequences come from a man between 35 and 55 years old with active or convalescent COVID-19.

The chain recombines TRBV5-4 with TRBJ1-4, with D perhaps matching TRBD1 (5 bases). The CDR3 loop spans 16 amino acids. Germline CDR1 SGHNT, CDR2 YYREEE (reference sequence). The V end was cut by 5 bases, the J end by 4 bases, with 18 bases between. CDR3 sequence reads: CASSSTPDKHNEKLFF. The CDR3 nucleotides are TGTGCCAGCAGTTCCACCCCGGACAAGCATAATGAAAAACTGTTTTTT.

The CDR3 DNA is TGTGCCAGCAGCTCAACAGGGGCCGTGAACACTGAAGCTTTCTTT. This translates into CASSSTGAVNTEAFF. The genes are TRBV7-6 and TRBJ1-1; TRBD1 agrees at 7 bases. With V trimmed by 4 bases and J by 0 bases, 5 bases remained unmatched. CDR3 length equals 15 residues. CDR1 and CDR2 from the germline V gene are SGHVS and FNYEAQ.

V and J are TRBV2 and TRBJ1-1; the D is unclear. CDR1 and CDR2 from the germline V gene are SNHLY and FYNNEI. The V end was cut by 2 bases, the J end by 6 bases, with 13 bases between. The CDR3 totals 14 residues. CDR3 DNA: TGTGCCAGCAGTGAAATTGGTATTAGCGCTGAAGCTTTCTTT. Translated, it gives CASSEIGISAEAFF.

The chain carries TRBV5-6 and TRBJ2-1, with 13 bases that match TRBD2. The CDR3 runs to 18 residues. Germline V gene data show CDR1 as SGHDT and CDR2 as YYEEEE. The J segment lost 0 bases and the V segment lost 4 bases, leaving 7 bases of the junction unmatched. CDR3 loop: CASSPGLAGVRSYNEQFF. In DNA form, the CDR3 reads TGTGCCAGCAGCCCCGGACTAGCGGGGGTCCGCTCCTACAATGAGCAGTTCTTC.

This sequence joins TRBV6-5 and TRBJ2-4; D is undetermined. Trimming pared 4 bases from V and 6 bases from J, leaving 7 bases between. The CDR3 consists of 12 residues. Germline V gives CDR1 MNHEY, CDR2 SVGAGI. The CDR3 DNA reads as TGTGCCAGCAGTTCCCCGGGAAACATTCAGTACTTC. Protein sequence: CASSSPGNIQYF.

V gene TRBV12-3 or TRBV12-4 combines with J gene TRBJ1-1; D is ambiguous. Between the trimmed V and J ends, which lost 6 bases and 8 bases, there was a span of 13 bases. This CDR3 is built from 12 residues. The CDR3 sequence: CASSTTSSEAFF. DNA for the CDR3: TGTGCCAGCAGCACTACCAGCAGCGAAGCTTTCTTT.

The rearrangement links TRBV15 to TRBJ2-3, with 10 bases matching TRBD2. The CDR3 contains 16 residues. The germline CDR1 and CDR2 sequences are LNHNV and YYDKDF (reference sequence). V dropped 3 bases and J dropped 3; count of bases not matched to a gene: 6. Here the CDR3 reads CATSRVAGGLTDTQYF. The CDR3 nucleotides are TGTGCCACCAGCAGGGTAGCGGGAGGTTTGACAGATACGCAGTATTTT.

The rearrangement joins TRBV19 to TRBJ1-2, with 10 bases identical to TRBD1. This CDR3 comprises 16 residues. Per germline, CDR1 LNHDA and CDR2 SQIVND (reference sequence). The V segment lost 4 bases and the J segment 8 bases; nucleotides outside the gene matches: 13. CDR3 region: CASSTTRTGGPRGYTF. In DNA, the CDR3 is TGTGCCAGTAGTACGACTCGGACAGGGGGACCGAGGGGCTACACCTTC.

This clone has a single count. The chain combines TRBV4-1 with TRBJ2-2; 7 bases fit TRBD2. The CDR3 loop spans 14 amino acids. V was pared by 6 bases and J by 5 bases, with 6 bases of the junction left unmatched. From germline, CDR1 is MGHRA and CDR2 YSYEKL. As DNA, the CDR3 is TGCGCCAGCAGTATGGGGGGGGGTACCGGGGAGCTGTTTTTT. It translates to CASSMGGGTGELFF.

The chain combines TRBV27 with TRBJ2-2; TRBD1 matches 11 bases. The J segment lost 3 bases and the V segment lost 6 bases, leaving 6 bases of the junction unmatched. The CDR3 sequence is 16 residues long. Per germline, CDR1 MNHEY and CDR2 SMNVEV (reference sequence). In DNA, the CDR3 is TGTGCCAGCAGCCCAGGGACAGGGGGAGACACCGGGGAGCTGTTTTTT. Translating gives CASSPGTGGDTGELFF.

The V call is TRBV2, the J call TRBJ2-2; 10 nucleotides align to TRBD1. This CDR3 has 18 residues. Germline loops: CDR1 SNHLY, CDR2 FYNNEI. V lost 6 bases to trimming and J lost 2 bases; unmatched junction nucleotides: 12. The CDR3: CASRARTGGPPNTGELFF. For the CDR3, the DNA is TGTGCCAGCAGAGCTAGGACAGGGGGACCGCCAAACACCGGGGAGCTGTTTTTT.

The chain has TRBV5-1 and TRBJ2-5; D may be TRBD1 (5 bases). This CDR3 is 15 amino acids long. Deletions cut 0 bases from V and 5 bases from J, with 14 bases between. Germline CDR1 reads SGHRS; CDR2 reads YFSETQ. CDR3 residues: CASSLVGARRETQYF. CDR3 sequence (DNA): TGCGCCAGCAGCTTGGTAGGGGCTCGAAGGGAGACCCAGTACTTC. Full variable domain (missing parts from reference TRBV5-1 and TRBJ2-5): KAGVTQTPRYLIKTRGQQVTLSCSPISGHRSVSWYQQTPGQGLQFLFEYFSETQRNKGNFPGRFSGRQFSNSRSEMNVSTLELGDSALYLCASSLVGARRETQYFGPGTRLLVL.

The chain couples TRBV5-4 to TRBJ1-5; 10 bases match TRBD1. The trim removed 0 bases at V and 2 bases at J, leaving 5 bases unmatched. CDR1 and CDR2 from the germline V gene are SGHNT and YYREEE (reference sequence). This CDR3 is built from 17 residues. The CDR3 bases are TGTGCCAGCAGCTTGGAACCCGGACAGGGGGGCAATCAGCCCCAGCATTTT. Its protein product is CASSLEPGQGGNQPQHF.

The chain recombines TRBV3-1 (or the pseudogene TRBV3-2) with TRBJ1-4, with unresolved D. V lost 4 bases and J 5 bases, leaving 5 bases between the germline ends. Germline lookup yields CDR1 LGHDT and CDR2 YNNKEL (reference sequence). CDR3 length: 12 amino acids. The CDR3 sequence: CASSLLNEKLFF. The DNA of the CDR3 is TGTGCCAGCAGCCTCCTAAATGAAAAACTGTTTTTT.

The chain employs TRBV24-1 and TRBJ2-7, with a possible D match to TRBD2 (7 bases). The germline gives CDR1 KGHDR, CDR2 SFDVKD. The V gene lost 9 bases and the J gene lost 4 bases, with 21 bases spanning the gap. This CDR3 region has 15 residues. CDR3 region: CATGMGGPGGYEQYF. In DNA form, the CDR3 reads TGTGCCACCGGGATGGGGGGGCCCGGGGGTTACGAGCAGTACTTC.

The V and J genes are TRBV15 and TRBJ2-5; weak D call: TRBD2 (6 bases). Trimming shortened V by 4 bases and J by 4 bases, and 19 bases separated the two germline ends. Germline values: CDR1 LNHNV, CDR2 YYDKDF (reference sequence). The CDR3 is 16 amino acids. The CDR3 bases are TGTGCCACCAGCACCACGGACCGACTAGGCCCAGAGACCCAGTACTTC. Translating gives CATSTTDRLGPETQYF.

The chain uses TRBV7-9 and TRBJ2-7, with 8 bases identical to TRBD1. The J segment lost 2 bases and the V segment lost 2 bases, leaving 2 bases of the junction unmatched. The germline V gene has CDR1 SEHNR and CDR2 FQNEAQ (reference sequence). CDR3 size: 14 residues. This CDR3 reads CASSLQGATYEQYF. CDR3 nucleotide sequence: TGTGCCAGCAGCTTACAGGGGGCGACCTACGAGCAGTACTTC.

The chain employs TRBV28 and TRBJ2-7; possibly TRBD1 for D (6 bases). This CDR3 region has 13 residues. V was cut by 5 bases and J by 0 bases, with 8 bases left in between. Per germline, CDR1 MDHEN and CDR2 SYDVKM. The CDR3 DNA is TGTGCCAGCAGTCCGGACAGCTCCTACGAGCAGTACTTC. Translating gives CASSPDSSYEQYF.

The chain combines TRBV28 with TRBJ1-4; 9 nucleotides match TRBD1. V shed 4 bases and J 4 bases; nucleotides not matched to a gene: 7. This CDR3 is 16 amino acids long. Germline values: CDR1 MDHEN, CDR2 SYDVKM. The CDR3 nucleotides read TGTGCCAGCAGTTCCTGGACAGGGGAGAATAATGAAAAACTGTTTTTT. Protein product: CASSSWTGENNEKLFF.

The rearrangement joins TRBV10-3 to TRBJ2-2; TRBD2 agrees at 10 bases. The junction had 11 bases not matched to a gene; V was cut back by 9 bases and J by 7 bases. This CDR3 is built from 15 residues. Germline V gene lookup returns CDR1 ENHRY and CDR2 SYGVKD. The DNA for the CDR3 is TGTGCCATAGGGAGTAGCGGGGGGAGCATCGGGGAGCTGTTTTTT. It yields the protein CAIGSSGGSIGELFF.

This chain links TRBV6-1 with TRBJ2-5; 10 bases line up with TRBD2. This CDR3 is built from 17 residues. Per germline, CDR1 MNHNS and CDR2 SASEGT. The junction had 16 bases not matched to a gene; V was cut back by 2 bases and J by 10 bases. This chain's CDR3 is CASSEWLAGEPPAVQYF. The CDR3, as DNA: TGTGCCAGCAGTGAATGGCTAGCGGGGGAACCCCCGGCGGTCCAGTACTTC.

The chain employs TRBV3-1 (or the pseudogene TRBV3-2) and TRBJ2-1; TRBD2 matches 8 bases. This CDR3 has 17 amino acids. Germline CDR1 and CDR2: LGHDT and YNNKEL (reference sequence). J gave up 0 bases and V 5 bases, and 9 bases lay outside the gene matches. This chain's CDR3 is CASSSPAGVASYNEQFF. For the CDR3, the DNA is TGTGCCAGCAGCTCCCCAGCGGGAGTCGCCTCCTACAATGAGCAGTTCTTC.

The chain employs TRBV24-1 and TRBJ2-1, with a weak D call TRBD2 (5 bases). CDR1 and CDR2 (germline): KGHDR, SFDVKD. The CDR3 is 15 residues long. Trimming left V 2 bases short and J 6 bases short, with 13 bases between. The CDR3 DNA sequence: TGTGCCACCAGTGATTCCTCAGCCGGGGTCAATGAGCAGTTCTTC. This codes for CATSDSSAGVNEQFF.

This clone has more than one count but fewer than ten. This rearrangement joins TRBV5-1 to TRBJ2-7; no definite D call. Trimming pared 1 base from V and 4 bases from J, leaving 15 bases between. This CDR3 is 15 amino acids long. Germline lookup yields CDR1 SGHRS and CDR2 YFSETQ. CDR3 in amino acids: CASSLMTGSAYEQYF. The CDR3 DNA sequence: TGCGCCAGCAGCTTGATGACTGGCTCTGCGTACGAGCAGTACTTC.

The chain joins TRBV5-1 to TRBJ2-3; 15 bases line up with TRBD2. The CDR3 extends over 17 amino acids. Germline CDR1 reads SGHRS; CDR2 reads YFSETQ. V shed 4 bases, J shed 2 bases, and the junction held 5 bases outside the gene matches. The CDR3 bases are TGCGCCAGCAGCCCCGGACTAGCGGGAGGGCACACAGATACGCAGTATTTT. It specifies CASSPGLAGGHTDTQYF.

The rearrangement joins TRBV10-1 to TRBJ2-1; 14 nucleotides match TRBD2. Germline trimming cut 5 bases from V and 8 bases from J; bases unmatched to any gene: 5. The CDR3 totals 15 residues. Germline V gene lookup returns CDR1 WNHNN and CDR2 SYGVQD (reference sequence). CDR3 DNA sequence: TGCGCCAGCAGTTCGACTAGCGGGAGGGGCGATGAGCAGTTCTTC. This codes for CASSSTSGRGDEQFF.

The chain uses TRBV28 and TRBJ2-7, with 10 bases matching TRBD1. Trimming at V came to 6 bases and at J to 2 bases, leaving 4 bases not matched to a gene. The CDR3 has 14 residues. CDR1 is MDHEN, CDR2 SYDVKM, per germline. CDR3 loop: CASSPGQGTYEQYF. For the CDR3, the DNA is TGTGCCAGCAGCCCGGGACAGGGGACCTACGAGCAGTACTTC.

This clone has a single count. The chain joins TRBV19 to TRBJ2-7; D remains ambiguous. Trimming stripped 3 bases from V and 2 bases from J, with 11 bases between. This CDR3 has 14 residues. Germline CDR1 and CDR2: LNHDA and SQIVND (reference sequence). DNA of the CDR3: TGTGCCAGTAGTATCAACGCCAGAACCTACGAGCAGTACTTC. As protein: CASSINARTYEQYF.

A single count supports this clone. Because the CDR3's place on the DNA is in doubt, the DNA is left out and the CDR3 is given as listed by TCRdb. This sequence joins TRBV6-5 and TRBJ1-2; the listed D gene, TRBD1, was not tested against the DNA. Germline CDR1 reads MNHEY; CDR2 reads SVGAGI. A total of 13 residues make up the CDR3, ends included. The CDR3 loop is CASILAGNYGYTF.

The chain carries TRBV2 and TRBJ2-7; D not resolved. The length of the CDR3 is 15 residues. Germline V gene sequence: CDR1 SNHLY, CDR2 FYNNEI. Trimming removed 2 bases at V and 4 bases at J, with 15 bases between. For the CDR3, the DNA is TGTGCCAGCAGTGAACAAAGAGGAGCTTTTTACGAGCAGTACTTC. The encoded protein is CASSEQRGAFYEQYF.